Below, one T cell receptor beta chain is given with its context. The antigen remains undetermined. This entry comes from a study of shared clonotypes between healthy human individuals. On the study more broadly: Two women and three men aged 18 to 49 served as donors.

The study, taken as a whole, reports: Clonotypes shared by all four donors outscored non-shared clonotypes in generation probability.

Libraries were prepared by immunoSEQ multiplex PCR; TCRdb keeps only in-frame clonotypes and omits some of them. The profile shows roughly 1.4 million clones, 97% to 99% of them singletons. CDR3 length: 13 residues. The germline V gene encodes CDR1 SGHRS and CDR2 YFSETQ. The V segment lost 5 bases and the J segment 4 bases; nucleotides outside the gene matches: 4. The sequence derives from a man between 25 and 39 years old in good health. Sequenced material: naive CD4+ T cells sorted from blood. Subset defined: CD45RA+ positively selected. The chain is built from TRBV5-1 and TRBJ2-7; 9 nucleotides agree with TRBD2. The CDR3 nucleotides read TGCGCCAGCAGACCGGGACTAGCTTACGAGCAGTACTTC. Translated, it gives CASRPGLAYEQYF.